In its sample, the clone carrying this T cell receptor beta chain was seen a few times. The assay was immunoSEQ multiplex PCR, and TCRdb's table has in-frame clones only and misses some. The table records under 250,000 clones, about 85% of them present only once. V trimming: 7 bases; J trimming: 0 bases; junction bases outside the gene matches: 19. From germline, CDR1 is SQVTM and CDR2 ANQGSEA. The CDR3 is made up of 19 amino acids. This specimen comes from a study of blood T cell repertoires in COVID-19. Study in general: Samples of COVID-19 (acute and convalescent) were obtained from the United States, Italy and Spain. Sources were T cells, B-cell-depleted T cells, or PBMCs; the material itself was cDNA or gDNA.

Sequencing was done on a sample of peripheral blood. This TCR came from a man aged 45 to 65 who had recovered from COVID-19. The chain couples TRBV29-1 to TRBJ1-3; 9 bases are a match to TRBD1. The CDR3 DNA follows: TGCAGCGCCACCCAGGGCGGGACAGGGTCCCTTTACTCTGGAAACACCATATATTTT. Amino acids: CSATQGGTGSLYSGNTIYF. The full variable domain, its missing parts supplied by reference TRBV29-1 and TRBJ1-3, is SAVISQKPSRDICQRGTSLTIQCQVDSQVTMMFWYRQQPGQSLTLIATANQGSEATYESGFVIDKFPISRPNLTFSTLTVSNMSPEDSSIYLCSATQGGTGSLYSGNTIYFGEGSWLTVV.